The 8 T cell receptor beta chains below come from one sample, sequenced in a study of cytomegalovirus exposure and HLA in healthy donors. This PCR relied on a set of 60 Vbeta primers and 13 Jbeta primers. Libraries were prepared by immunoSEQ multiplex PCR; TCRdb keeps only in-frame clonotypes and omits some of them. Of 150,000 to 200,000 clones in the sample, around nine tenths were seen once. The sequenced sample consisted of PBMCs. Receptors were obtained from a woman in her late teens or twenties in good health and CMV-seronegative.

The chain joins TRBV19 to TRBJ1-4; D unresolved. CDR1 is LNHDA and CDR2 is SQIVND in the germline V gene (reference sequence). The ends were cut back, 4 bases at V and 6 bases at J, with 9 bases in the middle. The CDR3 totals 13 residues. Here the CDR3 reads CASSTFQDEKLFF. The CDR3, as DNA: TGTGCCAGTAGTACCTTTCAGGATGAAAAACTGTTTTTT. Supplemented by reference TRBV19 and TRBJ1-4, the full variable domain reads DGGITQSPKYLFRKEGQNVTLSCEQNLNHDAMYWYRQDPGQGLRLIYYSQIVNDFQKGDIAEGYSVSREKKESFPLTVTSAQKNPTAFYLCASSTFQDEKLFFGSGTQLSVL.

The chain combines TRBV29-1 with TRBJ1-5; a weak D match, TRBD1 (6 bases). Germline CDR1 is SQVTM and CDR2 is ANQGSEA. The V end lost 3 bases, the J end lost 1 base, and 10 bases lay between the germline ends. The CDR3 has 14 residues. The chain's CDR3 is CSVEGRGSNQPQHF. The CDR3 DNA follows: TGCAGCGTTGAGGGCAGGGGAAGCAATCAGCCCCAGCATTTT.

CDR3 DNA sequence: TGTGCCAGCACCCTTCACGAGCAGTACTTC. This sequence encodes CASTLHEQYF. This chain connects TRBV27 to TRBJ2-7, with unresolved D. The CDR3 runs 10 residues. Trimming took off 7 bases at V and 5 bases at J, with 6 bases between the two ends. From germline, CDR1 is MNHEY and CDR2 SMNVEV (reference sequence).

The chain uses TRBV5-1 and TRBJ2-7, with 7 bases that match TRBD1. Germline loops: CDR1 SGHRS, CDR2 YFSETQ. The CDR3 consists of 13 residues. Unmatched junction bases numbered 3, after V lost 4 bases and J lost 2 bases. The CDR3 DNA follows: TGCGCCAGCAGCGAGACAGGGCCCTACGAGCAGTACTTC. This gives the protein CASSETGPYEQYF.

This chain joins TRBV11-2 and TRBJ2-1, with D perhaps matching TRBD1 (6 bases). The CDR3 is 14 amino acids. Germline CDR1 reads SGHAT; CDR2 reads FQNNGV. With 5 bases removed from V and 6 bases from J, the gap between germline ends came to 14 bases. CDR3 coding DNA: TGTGCCAGCAGCATTACAGGGCTCCGCAATGAGCAGTTCTTC. The encoded protein is CASSITGLRNEQFF.

The V gene is TRBV7-6, the J gene TRBJ2-3, with 9 bases aligning to TRBD2. In germline, CDR1 is SGHVS, CDR2 FNYEAQ. The CDR3 runs to 16 residues. V dropped 3 bases and J dropped 3; count of bases not matched to a gene: 7. The CDR3 DNA reads as TGTGCCAGCAGCTTTACCGCGGGAGGGCGGACAGATACGCAGTATTTT. Protein: CASSFTAGGRTDTQYF. Using reference TRBV7-6 and TRBJ2-3 for the parts outside the CDR3, the full variable domain is GAGVSQSPRYKVTKRGQDVALRCDPISGHVSLYWYRQALGQGPEFLTYFNYEAQQDKSGLPNDRFSAERPEGSISTLTIQRTEQRDSAMYRCASSFTAGGRTDTQYFGPGTRLTVL.

The chain uses TRBV5-4 and TRBJ2-7; 8 bases match TRBD1. This CDR3 spans 14 amino acids. V shed 4 bases and J 2 bases; nucleotides not matched to a gene: 5. Per germline, CDR1 SGHNT and CDR2 YYREEE (reference sequence). The CDR3 loop is CASSERTGTYEQYF. Written as DNA, the CDR3 is TGTGCCAGCAGCGAAAGGACAGGGACCTACGAGCAGTACTTC. The entire variable domain, with the rest obtained from reference TRBV5-4 and TRBJ2-7, is as follows: ETGVTQSPTHLIKTRGQQVTLRCSSQSGHNTVSWYQQALGQGPQFIFQYYREEENGRGNFPPRFSGLQFPNYSSELNVNALELDDSALYLCASSERTGTYEQYFGPGTRLTVT.

This chain links TRBV5-1 with TRBJ2-2; unclear D gene. CDR1 SGHRS and CDR2 YFSETQ come from the germline V gene. Trimming stripped 0 bases from V and 4 bases from J, with 7 bases between. The CDR3 is 14 amino acids. CDR3 DNA: TGCGCCAGCAGCTTGGTAACGGTCACCGGGGAGCTGTTTTTT. It yields the protein CASSLVTVTGELFF.